This T cell receptor beta chain is from a study of shared clonotypes between healthy human individuals. The data were produced by immunoSEQ multiplex PCR, yet TCRdb's version contains in-frame clones alone and is incomplete. The sample lists fewer than 2.5 million clones; over 85% were seen once. J was trimmed by 6 bases and V by 3 bases; bases with no gene match: 6. The CDR3 covers 14 residues. The V gene's germline CDR1 is GTSNPN and CDR2 SVGIG (reference sequence). Turning to this clone: Its antigen is undetermined.

Donors, healthy HIV-negative adults, lacked recent acute infections or vaccinations. Study-wide points: When naive CD4 clonotypes were compared across a few donors, 5% to 5.5% were shared.

V gene TRBV30 combines with J gene TRBJ2-5; 11 positions match TRBD2. Sequencing was carried out using naive CD4+ T cells from PBMCs. The subset: CD45RA+ positively selected. The sequence derives from a man younger than 35 in good health. Some clones in this sample may be carry-over from other donors' samples. The CDR3 here is CAWRTSGSGKTQYF. The CDR3 coding sequence is TGTGCCTGGAGAACTAGCGGGAGTGGAAAGACCCAGTACTTC.